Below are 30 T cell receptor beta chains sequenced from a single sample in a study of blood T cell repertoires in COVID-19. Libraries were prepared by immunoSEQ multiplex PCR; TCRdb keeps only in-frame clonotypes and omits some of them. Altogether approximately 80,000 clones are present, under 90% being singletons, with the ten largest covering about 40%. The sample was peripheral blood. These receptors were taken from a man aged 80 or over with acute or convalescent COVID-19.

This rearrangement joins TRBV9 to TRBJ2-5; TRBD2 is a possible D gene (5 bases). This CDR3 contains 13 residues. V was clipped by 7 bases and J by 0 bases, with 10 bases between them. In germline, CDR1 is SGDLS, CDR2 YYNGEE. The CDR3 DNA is TGTGCCAGCTCGCCCGGGGACCAAGAGACCCAGTACTTC. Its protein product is CASSPGDQETQYF.

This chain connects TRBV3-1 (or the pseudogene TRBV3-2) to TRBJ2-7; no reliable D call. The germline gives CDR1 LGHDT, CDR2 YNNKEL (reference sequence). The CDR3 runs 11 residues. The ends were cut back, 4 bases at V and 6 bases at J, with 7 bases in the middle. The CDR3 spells CASSRTVEQYF. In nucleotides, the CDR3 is TGTGCCAGCAGCCGCACGGTCGAGCAGTACTTC.

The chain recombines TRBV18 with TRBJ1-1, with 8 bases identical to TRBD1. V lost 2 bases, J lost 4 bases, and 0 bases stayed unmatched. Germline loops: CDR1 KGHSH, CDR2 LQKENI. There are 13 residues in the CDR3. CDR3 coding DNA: TGTGCCAGCTCACCAGGACAGGGCACTGAAGCTTTCTTT. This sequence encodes CASSPGQGTEAFF. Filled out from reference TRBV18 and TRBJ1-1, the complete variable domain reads NAGVMQNPRHLVRRRGQEARLRCSPMKGHSHVYWYRQLPEEGLKFMVYLQKENIIDESGMPKERFSAEFPKEGPSILRIQQVVRGDSAAYFCASSPGQGTEAFFGQGTRLTVV.

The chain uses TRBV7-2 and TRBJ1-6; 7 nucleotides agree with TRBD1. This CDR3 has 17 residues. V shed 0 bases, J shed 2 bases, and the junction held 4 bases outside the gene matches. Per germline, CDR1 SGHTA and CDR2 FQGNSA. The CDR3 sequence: CASSLAVGQAYNSPLHF. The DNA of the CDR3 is TGTGCCAGCAGCTTAGCGGTTGGACAGGCCTATAATTCACCCCTCCACTTT.

CDR3 amino acids: CASSPPGLAGGFEQFF. The CDR3 nucleotides read TGTGCCAGCTCACCCCCGGGACTAGCGGGAGGTTTTGAGCAGTTCTTC. The chain is built from TRBV18 and TRBJ2-1; TRBD2 agrees at 15 bases. The CDR3 is 16 amino acids. The V gene's germline CDR1 is KGHSH and CDR2 LQKENI. The junction had 6 bases not matched to a gene; V was cut back by 3 bases and J by 9 bases. The full variable domain, in which reference TRBV18 and TRBJ2-1 provide the parts outside the CDR3, is NAGVMQNPRHLVRRRGQEARLRCSPMKGHSHVYWYRQLPEEGLKFMVYLQKENIIDESGMPKERFSAEFPKEGPSILRIQQVVRGDSAAYFCASSPPGLAGGFEQFFGPGTRLTVL.

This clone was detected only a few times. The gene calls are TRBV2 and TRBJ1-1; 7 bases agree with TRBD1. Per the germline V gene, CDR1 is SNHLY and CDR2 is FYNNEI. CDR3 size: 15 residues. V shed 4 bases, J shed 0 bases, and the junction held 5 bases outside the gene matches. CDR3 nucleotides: TGTGCCAGCAGTGTTCGGGACAGCCTGAACACTGAAGCTTTCTTT. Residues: CASSVRDSLNTEAFF. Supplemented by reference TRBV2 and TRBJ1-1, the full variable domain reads EPEVTQTPSHQVTQMGQEVILRCVPISNHLYFYWYRQILGQKVEFLVSFYNNEISEKSEIFDDQFSVERPDGSNFTLKIRSTKLEDSAMYFCASSVRDSLNTEAFFGQGTRLTVV.

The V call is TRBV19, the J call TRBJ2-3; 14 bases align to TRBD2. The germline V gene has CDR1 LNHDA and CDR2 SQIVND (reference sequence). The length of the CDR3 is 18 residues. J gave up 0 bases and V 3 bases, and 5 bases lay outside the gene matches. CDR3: CASSIGLAGGTSTDTQYF. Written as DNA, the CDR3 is TGTGCCAGTAGTATCGGACTAGCGGGAGGAACAAGCACAGATACGCAGTATTTT. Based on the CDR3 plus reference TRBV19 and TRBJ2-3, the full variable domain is DGGITQSPKYLFRKEGQNVTLSCEQNLNHDAMYWYRQDPGQGLRLIYYSQIVNDFQKGDIAEGYSVSREKKESFPLTVTSAQKNPTAFYLCASSIGLAGGTSTDTQYFGPGTRLTVL.

The CDR3 DNA is TGCGCCAGCAGCCCCGGACAGGATTCTTCCTACGAGCAGTACTTC. Residues: CASSPGQDSSYEQYF. The chain combines TRBV4-1 with TRBJ2-7; TRBD1 matches 7 bases. The junction had 7 bases not matched to a gene; V was cut back by 4 bases and J by 1 base. Germline CDR1 reads MGHRA; CDR2 reads YSYEKL. The length of the CDR3 is 15 residues.

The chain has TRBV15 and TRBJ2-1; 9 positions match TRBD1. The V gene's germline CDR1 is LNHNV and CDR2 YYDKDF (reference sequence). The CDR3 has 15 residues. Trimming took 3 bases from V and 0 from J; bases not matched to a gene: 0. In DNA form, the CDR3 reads TGTGCCACCAGCAGGACAGGGGGCTCCTACAATGAGCAGTTCTTC. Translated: CATSRTGGSYNEQFF.

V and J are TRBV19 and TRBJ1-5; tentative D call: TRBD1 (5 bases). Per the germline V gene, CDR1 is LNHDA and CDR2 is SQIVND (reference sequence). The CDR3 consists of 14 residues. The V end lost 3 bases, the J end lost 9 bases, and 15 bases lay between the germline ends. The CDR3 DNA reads TGTGCCAGTAGTATGTTCGGGGGGAATGGGCCCCAGCATTTT. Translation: CASSMFGGNGPQHF.

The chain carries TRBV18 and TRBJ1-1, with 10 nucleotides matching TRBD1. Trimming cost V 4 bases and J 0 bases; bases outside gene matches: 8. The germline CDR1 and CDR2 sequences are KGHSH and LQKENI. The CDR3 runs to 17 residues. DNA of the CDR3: TGTGCCAGCTCACGAGCAGGGACAGGGGCCCTGAACACTGAAGCTTTCTTT. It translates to CASSRAGTGALNTEAFF.

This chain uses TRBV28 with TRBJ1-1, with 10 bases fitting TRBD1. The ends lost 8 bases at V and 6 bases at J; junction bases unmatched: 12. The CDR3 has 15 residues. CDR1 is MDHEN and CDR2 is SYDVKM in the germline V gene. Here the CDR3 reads CASGSPGTGVPEAFF. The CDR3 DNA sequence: TGTGCCAGCGGATCACCCGGGACAGGGGTCCCTGAAGCTTTCTTT.

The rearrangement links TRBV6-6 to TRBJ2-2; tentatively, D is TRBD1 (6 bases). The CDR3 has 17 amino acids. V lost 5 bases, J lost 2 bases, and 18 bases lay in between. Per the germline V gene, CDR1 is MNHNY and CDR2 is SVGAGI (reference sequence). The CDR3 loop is CASSHPTGSINTGELFF. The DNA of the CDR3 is TGTGCCAGCAGTCATCCAACAGGGAGTATCAACACCGGGGAGCTGTTTTTT.

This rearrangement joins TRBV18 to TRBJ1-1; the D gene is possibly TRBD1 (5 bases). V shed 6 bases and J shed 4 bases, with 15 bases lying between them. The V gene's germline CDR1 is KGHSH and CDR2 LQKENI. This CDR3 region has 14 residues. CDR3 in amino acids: CASSPTGMGTEAFF. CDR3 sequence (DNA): TGTGCCAGCTCCCCAACAGGCATGGGCACTGAAGCTTTCTTT.

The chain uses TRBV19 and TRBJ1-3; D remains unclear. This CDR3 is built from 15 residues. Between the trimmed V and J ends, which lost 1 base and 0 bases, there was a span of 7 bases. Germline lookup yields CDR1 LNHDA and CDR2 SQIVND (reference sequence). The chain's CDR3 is CASSIGRSSGNTIYF. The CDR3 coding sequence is TGTGCCAGTAGTATAGGTCGGAGCTCTGGAAACACCATATATTTT.

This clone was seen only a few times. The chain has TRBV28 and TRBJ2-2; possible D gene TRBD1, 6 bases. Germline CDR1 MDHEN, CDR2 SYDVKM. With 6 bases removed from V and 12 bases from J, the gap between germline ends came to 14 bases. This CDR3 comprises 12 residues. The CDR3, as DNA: TGTGCCAGCAGCCTTGACAGGCGGCAGCTGTTTTTT. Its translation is CASSLDRRQLFF.

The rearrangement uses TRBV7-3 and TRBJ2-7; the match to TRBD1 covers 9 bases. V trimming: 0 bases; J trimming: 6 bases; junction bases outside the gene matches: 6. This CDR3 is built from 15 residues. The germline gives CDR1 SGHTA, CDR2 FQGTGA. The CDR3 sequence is CASSLTGTGKSEQYF. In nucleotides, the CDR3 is TGTGCCAGCAGCTTAACCGGGACAGGGAAATCCGAGCAGTACTTC.

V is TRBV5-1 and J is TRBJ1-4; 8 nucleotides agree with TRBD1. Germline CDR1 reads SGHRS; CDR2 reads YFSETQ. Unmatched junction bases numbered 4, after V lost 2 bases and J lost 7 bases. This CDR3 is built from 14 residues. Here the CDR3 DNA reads TGCGCCAGCAGCTTCCAGGGGGCCGTTGAAAAACTGTTTTTT. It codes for CASSFQGAVEKLFF.

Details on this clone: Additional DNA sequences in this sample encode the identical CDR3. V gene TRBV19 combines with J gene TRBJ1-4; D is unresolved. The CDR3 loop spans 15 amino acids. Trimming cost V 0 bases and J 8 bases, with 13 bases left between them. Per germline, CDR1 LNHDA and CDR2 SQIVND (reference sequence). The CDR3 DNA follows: TGTGCCAGTAGTATAGATTCCGGGTCCGGGGAAAAACTGTTTTTT. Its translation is CASSIDSGSGEKLFF.

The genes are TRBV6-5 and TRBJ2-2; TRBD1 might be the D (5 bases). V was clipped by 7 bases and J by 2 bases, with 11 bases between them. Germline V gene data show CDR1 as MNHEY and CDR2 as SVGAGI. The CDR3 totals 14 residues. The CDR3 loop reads CASTGSSNTGELFF. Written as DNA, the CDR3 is TGTGCCAGCACAGGGTCTAGTAACACCGGGGAGCTGTTTTTT.

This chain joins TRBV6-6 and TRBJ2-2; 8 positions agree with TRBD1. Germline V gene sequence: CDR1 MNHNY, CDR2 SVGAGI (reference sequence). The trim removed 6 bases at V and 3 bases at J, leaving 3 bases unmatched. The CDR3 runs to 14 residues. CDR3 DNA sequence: TGTGCCAGCAGGAGGACAGGGTACACCGGGGAGCTGTTTTTT. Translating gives CASRRTGYTGELFF.

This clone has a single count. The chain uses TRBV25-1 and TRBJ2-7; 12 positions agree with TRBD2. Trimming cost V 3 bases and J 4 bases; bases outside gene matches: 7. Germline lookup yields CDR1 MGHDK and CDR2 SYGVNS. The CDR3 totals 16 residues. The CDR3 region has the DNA TGTGCCAGCAGTGATTTGCAGACTAGCGGGAGTTACGAGCAGTACTTC. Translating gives CASSDLQTSGSYEQYF.

The chain's CDR3 is CASSYRQGDTEAFF. CDR3 in DNA: TGTGCCAGCAGCTATAGACAAGGGGACACTGAAGCTTTCTTT. V is TRBV7-9 and J is TRBJ1-1; tentative D call: TRBD1 (5 bases). CDR3 size: 14 residues. Germline values: CDR1 SEHNR, CDR2 FQNEAQ (reference sequence). Trimming shortened V by 4 bases and J by 3 bases, and 12 bases separated the two germline ends. Looking up the rest from reference TRBV7-9 and TRBJ1-1 gives the full variable domain: DTGVSQNPRHKITKRGQNVTFRCDPISEHNRLYWYRQTLGQGPEFLTYFQNEAQLEKSRLLSDRFSAERPKGSFSTLEIQRTEQGDSAMYLCASSYRQGDTEAFFGQGTRLTVV.

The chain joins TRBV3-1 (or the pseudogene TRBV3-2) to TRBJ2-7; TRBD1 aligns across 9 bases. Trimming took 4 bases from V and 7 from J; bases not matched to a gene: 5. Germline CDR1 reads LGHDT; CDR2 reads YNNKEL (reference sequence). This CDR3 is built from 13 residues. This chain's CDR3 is CASSRTGAGEQYF. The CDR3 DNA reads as TGTGCCAGCAGCCGGACAGGGGCGGGGGAGCAGTACTTC.

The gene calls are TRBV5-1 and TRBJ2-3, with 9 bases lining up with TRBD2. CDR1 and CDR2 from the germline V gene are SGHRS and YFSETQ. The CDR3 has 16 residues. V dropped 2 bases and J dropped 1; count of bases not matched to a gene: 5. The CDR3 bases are TGCGCCAGCAGCTTAATACTAGCGGGCCGCACAGATACGCAGTATTTT. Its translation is CASSLILAGRTDTQYF.

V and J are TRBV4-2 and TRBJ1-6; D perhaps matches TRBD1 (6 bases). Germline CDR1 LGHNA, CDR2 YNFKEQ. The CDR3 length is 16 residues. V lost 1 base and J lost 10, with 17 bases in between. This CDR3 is CASSQVGARGRSPLHF. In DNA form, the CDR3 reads TGTGCCAGCAGCCAAGTGGGGGCCAGGGGTCGGTCACCCCTCCACTTT.

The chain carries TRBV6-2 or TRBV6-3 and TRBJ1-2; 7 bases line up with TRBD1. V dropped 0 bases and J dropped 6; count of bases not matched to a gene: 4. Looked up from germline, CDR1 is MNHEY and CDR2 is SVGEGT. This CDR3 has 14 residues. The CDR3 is CASSYSTGTDGYTF. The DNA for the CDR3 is TGTGCCAGCAGTTACTCGACAGGGACGGATGGCTACACCTTC.

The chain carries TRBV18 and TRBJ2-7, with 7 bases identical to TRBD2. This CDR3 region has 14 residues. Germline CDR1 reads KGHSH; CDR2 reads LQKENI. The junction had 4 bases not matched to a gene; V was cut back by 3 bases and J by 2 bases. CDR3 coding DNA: TGTGCCAGCTCACCGGCTAGCGGAACCTACGAGCAGTACTTC. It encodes CASSPASGTYEQYF.

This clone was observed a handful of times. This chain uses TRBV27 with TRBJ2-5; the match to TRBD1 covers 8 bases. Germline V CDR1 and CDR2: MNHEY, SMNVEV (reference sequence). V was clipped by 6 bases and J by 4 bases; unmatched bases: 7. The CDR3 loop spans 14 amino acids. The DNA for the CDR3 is TGTGCCAGCAGCAGACAGGGGAGGATAGAGACCCAGTACTTC. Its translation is CASSRQGRIETQYF.

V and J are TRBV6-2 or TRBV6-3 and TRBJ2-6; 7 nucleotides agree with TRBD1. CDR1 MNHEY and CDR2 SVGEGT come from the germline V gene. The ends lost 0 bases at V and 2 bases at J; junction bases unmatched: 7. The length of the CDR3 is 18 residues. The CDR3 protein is CASSYSIEGGAGANVLTF. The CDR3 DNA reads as TGTGCCAGCAGTTACTCGATAGAAGGGGGCGCTGGGGCCAACGTCCTGACTTTC.